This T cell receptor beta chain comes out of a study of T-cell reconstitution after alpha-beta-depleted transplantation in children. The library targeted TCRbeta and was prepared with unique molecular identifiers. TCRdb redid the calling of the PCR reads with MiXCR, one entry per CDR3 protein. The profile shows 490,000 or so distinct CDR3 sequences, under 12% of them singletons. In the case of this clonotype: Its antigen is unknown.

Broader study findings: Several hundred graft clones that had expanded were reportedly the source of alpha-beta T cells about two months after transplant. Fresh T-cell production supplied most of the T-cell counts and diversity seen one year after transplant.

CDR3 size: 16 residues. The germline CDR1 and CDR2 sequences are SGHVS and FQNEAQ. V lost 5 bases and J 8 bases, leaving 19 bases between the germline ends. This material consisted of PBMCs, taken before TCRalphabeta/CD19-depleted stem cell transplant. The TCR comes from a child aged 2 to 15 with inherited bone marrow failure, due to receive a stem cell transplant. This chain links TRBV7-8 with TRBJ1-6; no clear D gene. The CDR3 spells CASSHSSRVLYSPLHF. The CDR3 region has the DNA TGTGCCAGCAGCCACTCTTCGAGGGTGTTATATTCACCCCTCCACTTT.